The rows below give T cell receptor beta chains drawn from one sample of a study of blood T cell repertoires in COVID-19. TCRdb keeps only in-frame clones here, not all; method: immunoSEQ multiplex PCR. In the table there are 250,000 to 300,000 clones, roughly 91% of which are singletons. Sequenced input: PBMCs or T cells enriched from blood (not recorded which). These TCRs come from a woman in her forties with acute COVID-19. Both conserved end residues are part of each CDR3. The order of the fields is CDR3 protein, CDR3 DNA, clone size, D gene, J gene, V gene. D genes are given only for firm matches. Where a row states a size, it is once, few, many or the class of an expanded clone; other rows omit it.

CATSRERQFSYEQYF,TGTGCCACCAGCAGAGAAAGACAGTTCTCCTACGAGCAGTACTTC,-,-,TRBJ2-7,TRBV15
CASTGQYYEQYF,TGTGCCAGTACGGGACAGTACTACGAGCAGTACTTC,-,TRBD1,TRBJ2-7,TRBV19
CASSLRGSSNYGYTF,TGTGCCAGCAGCTTAAGGGGCTCGTCTAACTATGGCTACACCTTC,-,-,TRBJ1-2,TRBV7-9
CASSPDRGYYEQYF,TGTGCCAGCAGCCCGGACAGGGGATACTACGAGCAGTACTTC,-,TRBD1,TRBJ2-7,TRBV5-5
CATTAVLDTQYF,TGTGCCACCACGGCGGTTCTGGATACGCAGTATTTT,-,-,TRBJ2-3,TRBV7-2
CASSTGTSGANEQFF,TGTGCCAGCAGCACAGGGACTAGCGGTGCCAATGAGCAGTTCTTC,-,TRBD2,TRBJ2-1,TRBV7-6
CASSTLGGVQFF,TGTGCCAGCAGTACCTTGGGGGGAGTGCAGTTCTTC,-,-,TRBJ2-1,TRBV2
CASSPRDSSYEQYF,TGTGCCAGCAGCCCGCGGGACAGCTCCTACGAGCAGTACTTC,-,-,TRBJ2-7,TRBV5-5
CAWSVGDKGERFF,TGTGCCTGGAGTGTGGGGGACAAGGGAGAACGGTTCTTC,-,-,TRBJ2-1,TRBV30
CAWSISGGNQPQHF,TGTGCCTGGAGTATCTCAGGGGGGAATCAGCCCCAGCATTTT,-,TRBD1,TRBJ1-5,TRBV30
CSVEGQGGTEAFF,TGCAGCGTGGAGGGACAGGGCGGCACTGAAGCTTTCTTT,-,TRBD1,TRBJ1-1,TRBV29-1
CAWSGAGIGDEQYF,TGTGCCTGGAGTGGGGCAGGGATAGGGGACGAGCAGTACTTC,-,-,TRBJ2-7,TRBV30
CASSGYDREYGYTF,TGTGCCAGCAGCGGTTACGACAGGGAATATGGCTACACCTTC,-,TRBD1,TRBJ1-2,TRBV7-3
CASSYAPGAWETQYF,TGTGCCAGCAGTTACGCCCCAGGCGCGTGGGAGACCCAGTACTTC,-,-,TRBJ2-5,TRBV27
CASSDRTGKYEQYF,TGCGCCAGCAGTGATAGGACAGGGAAGTACGAGCAGTACTTC,few,TRBD1,TRBJ2-7,TRBV4-1
CASSLAWGGNGYTF,TGTGCCAGCAGCTTAGCTTGGGGGGGCAATGGCTACACCTTC,-,-,TRBJ1-2,TRBV7-9
CASTKGRTGMSPLHF,TGTGCCAGCACCAAGGGTAGGACAGGGATGTCACCCCTCCACTTT,-,TRBD1,TRBJ1-6,TRBV2
CASSASGTSPRQQYF,TGTGCCAGCAGCGCCTCCGGGACTAGCCCCAGGCAGCAGTACTTC,-,TRBD2,TRBJ2-7,TRBV2
CASRPTGHSYEQYF,TGTGCCAGTAGACCGACAGGTCATTCCTACGAGCAGTACTTC,-,-,TRBJ2-7,TRBV19
CASSLGGLPYNEQFF,TGTGCCAGCAGTTTGGGGGGACTTCCCTACAATGAGCAGTTCTTC,-,-,TRBJ2-1,TRBV27
CASSERRGSGANVLTF,TGTGCCAGCAGTGAAAGGAGGGGTTCCGGGGCCAACGTCCTGACTTTC,-,-,TRBJ2-6,TRBV6-1
CASSPPRREVEQFF,TGTGCCAGCAGCCCCCCCCGACGGGAGGTTGAGCAGTTCTTC,-,TRBD2,TRBJ2-1,TRBV3-1/TRBV3-2
CASSRTSGSGETQYF,TGTGCCAGTAGTAGAACTAGCGGGAGTGGAGAGACCCAGTACTTC,-,TRBD2,TRBJ2-5,TRBV19
CASSSDTSNYGYTF,TGCGCCAGCAGCTCAGACACCTCTAACTATGGCTACACCTTC,-,-,TRBJ1-2,TRBV5-1
CSVREGLAGDTQYF,TGCAGCGTTCGGGAGGGACTAGCGGGAGATACGCAGTATTTT,-,TRBD2,TRBJ2-3,TRBV29-1
CASREPIGGYTF,TGCGCCAGCAGGGAACCCATCGGGGGCTACACCTTC,-,-,TRBJ1-2,TRBV5-1
CSASTLAMGEIGGETQYF,TGCAGTGCTAGTACGCTAGCGATGGGAGAGATCGGAGGAGAGACCCAGTACTTC,-,-,TRBJ2-5,TRBV20-1
CASTRTSGSGADTQYF,TGTGCCAGCACCCGGACTAGCGGGAGTGGAGCAGATACGCAGTATTTT,once,TRBD2,TRBJ2-3,TRBV11-3
CASSRGGLSYSPLHF,TGTGCCAGTAGTAGAGGGGGCCTTTCCTATTCACCCCTCCACTTT,once,TRBD1,TRBJ1-6,TRBV19
CATSDRLGTGRPGELFF,TGTGCCACCAGTGACCGCTTAGGGACAGGGCGACCCGGGGAGCTGTTTTTT,-,TRBD1,TRBJ2-2,TRBV24-1
CASSQDVTGRGQETQYF,TGCGCCAGCAGCCAAGACGTCACAGGGAGGGGACAAGAGACCCAGTACTTC,-,-,TRBJ2-5,TRBV4-1
CASTPTGGQETQYF,TGCGCCAGCACCCCGACAGGGGGCCAAGAGACCCAGTACTTC,once,TRBD1,TRBJ2-5,TRBV10-1
CASSLGNRAKNEQYF,TGTGCCAGCAGTTTAGGGAACAGGGCCAAAAACGAGCAGTACTTC,-,-,TRBJ2-7,TRBV28
CASSSRQGPFREQYF,TGTGCCAGCAGCTCCCGACAGGGACCCTTCAGAGAGCAGTACTTC,-,TRBD1,TRBJ2-7,TRBV7-2
CASTLTRNNEQFF,TGTGCCAGCACCCTCACCAGGAACAATGAGCAGTTCTTC,-,-,TRBJ2-1,TRBV12-3/TRBV12-4
CASSLELAGDREQFF,TGTGCCAGCAGCTTAGAACTAGCGGGGGATCGGGAGCAGTTCTTC,-,TRBD2,TRBJ2-1,TRBV7-2
CASSQGDSGPLHF,TGTGCCAGCAGCCAAGGGGACAGTGGGCCCCTCCACTTT,-,TRBD1,TRBJ1-6,TRBV4-2
CASSYSGAGANVLTF,TGTGCCAGCAGTTATTCAGGGGCTGGGGCCAACGTCCTGACTTTC,-,-,TRBJ2-6,TRBV27
CASSYTGFTDTQYF,TGTGCCAGCAGTTATACAGGGTTCACAGATACGCAGTATTTT,-,-,TRBJ2-3,TRBV6-5
CASSLAGSEEQYF,TGTGCCAGCAGCTTAGCTGGTTCGGAGGAGCAGTACTTC,few,-,TRBJ2-7,TRBV11-2
CASSPGQGSTEAFF,TGTGCCAGCTCACCTGGACAGGGAAGCACTGAAGCTTTCTTT,-,TRBD1,TRBJ1-1,TRBV18
CASSPLTRNTEAFF,TGTGCCAGCTCACCCCTGACACGGAACACTGAAGCTTTCTTT,-,-,TRBJ1-1,TRBV18
CASSPPSSYEQYF,TGTGCCAGCAGCCCCCCTAGCTCCTACGAGCAGTACTTC,-,-,TRBJ2-7,TRBV9
CASSQMLQREGKTQYF,TGTGCCAGCAGCCAAATGTTGCAGAGGGAGGGAAAGACCCAGTACTTC,-,TRBD2,TRBJ2-5,TRBV3-1/TRBV3-2
CASSSRGQQETQYF,TGTGCCAGCAGCTCCCGCGGACAGCAAGAGACCCAGTACTTC,-,-,TRBJ2-5,TRBV7-6
CASRAPNEKLFF,TGTGCCAGCAGGGCTCCTAATGAAAAACTGTTTTTT,-,-,TRBJ1-4,TRBV6-6
CASSLSRDSVGYTF,TGTGCCAGCAGTTTATCCCGGGACTCCGTTGGCTACACCTTC,few,-,TRBJ1-2,TRBV28
CASSPAERNQPQHF,TGTGCCAGCTCACCAGCGGAACGAAATCAGCCCCAGCATTTT,-,-,TRBJ1-5,TRBV18
CAWSHGQAYSNQPQHF,TGTGCCTGGAGCCATGGACAGGCATATAGCAATCAGCCCCAGCATTTT,-,TRBD1,TRBJ1-5,TRBV30
CASSSGQLNYGYTF,TGTGCCAGCAGCAGCGGTCAGCTTAACTATGGCTACACCTTC,-,-,TRBJ1-2,TRBV5-4
CASSLEPGGWGSGELFF,TGTGCCAGCAGCTTAGAGCCCGGGGGTTGGGGTTCCGGGGAGCTGTTTTTT,-,-,TRBJ2-2,TRBV13
CAIREQGANTEAFF,TGTGCCATCAGAGAACAGGGGGCTAACACTGAAGCTTTCTTT,once,TRBD1,TRBJ1-1,TRBV10-3
CASSLGGGVYTEAFF,TGCGCCAGCAGCTTGGGGGGCGGTGTGTACACTGAAGCTTTCTTT,-,-,TRBJ1-1,TRBV5-1
CASSPDRVDGYTF,TGTGCCAGTAGCCCAGACAGGGTAGATGGCTACACCTTC,once,TRBD1,TRBJ1-2,TRBV19
CAWSVRGRLGGYTF,TGTGCCTGGAGTGTAAGGGGGCGCCTTGGTGGCTACACCTTC,-,TRBD1,TRBJ1-2,TRBV30